The 16 T cell receptor beta chains below all came from one sample that was sequenced in a study of T cell responses to AZD1222 COVID-19 vaccine. Assay: immunoSEQ multiplex PCR; the TCRdb copy retains only in-frame clones and omits some. The table shows roughly 91,000 clones, with 87% occurring only once. The starting material was peripheral blood, obtained on day 0 of AZD1222 vaccination. The source of these receptors is an adult in good health.

A remark on this clone: One junction end does not reproduce the germline sequence, and a read error may be involved. The genes are TRBV5-1 and TRBJ1-1; D gene uncertain. CDR1 and CDR2 (germline): SGHRS, YFSETQ. There are 17 residues in the CDR3. The CDR3 reads CASSLVPSRGRDTEAFF. In nucleotides, the CDR3 is TGTGCCAGCAGCTTGGTCCCCAGCCGAGGAAGGGACACTGAAGCTTTCTTT.

V usage is TRBV4-3 and J usage is TRBJ1-2; 7 nucleotides align to TRBD1. Unmatched junction bases numbered 6, after V lost 0 bases and J lost 2 bases. This CDR3 is built from 16 residues. Germline assignment: CDR1 LGHNA and CDR2 YSLEER. The CDR3, as DNA: TGCGCCAGCAGCCAAGATGGAGGGGGCACGAACTATGGCTACACCTTC. It is translated as CASSQDGGGTNYGYTF.

To note about this clone: The junction departs from germline at one end; a sequencing error may be responsible. The rearrangement links TRBV7-7 to TRBJ2-1, with D perhaps matching TRBD2 (5 bases). The CDR3 loop spans 14 amino acids. CDR1 SSHAT and CDR2 FNYEAQ come from the germline V gene (reference sequence). CDR3 residues: CASSLRGPRDEQFF. The CDR3 coding sequence is TGTGCTAGCAGCTTACGAGGGCCGAGGGATGAGCAGTTCTTC.

The rearrangement uses TRBV18 and TRBJ2-1, with D maybe TRBD2 (6 bases). The V end was cut by 1 base, the J end by 3 bases, with 16 bases between. Germline V CDR1 and CDR2: KGHSH, LQKENI. The CDR3 consists of 17 residues. CDR3 protein: CASSPRSQAGLYNEQFF. DNA of the CDR3: TGTGCCAGCTCACCACGTTCACAAGCGGGCCTCTACAATGAGCAGTTCTTC.

The genes are TRBV3-1 (or the pseudogene TRBV3-2) and TRBJ1-6; D remains ambiguous. Trimming took 1 base from V and 10 from J, leaving 5 bases between them. The CDR3 loop spans 12 amino acids. In germline, CDR1 is LGHDT, CDR2 YNNKEL (reference sequence). The CDR3 here is CASSQGSSPLHF. CDR3 DNA sequence: TGTGCCAGCAGCCAAGGGTCCTCACCCCTCCACTTT.

This chain joins TRBV5-4 and TRBJ2-5; weak D call: TRBD2 (6 bases). This CDR3 has 15 residues. CDR1 and CDR2 (germline): SGHNT, YYREEE (reference sequence). Trimming cost V 3 bases and J 0 bases, with 12 bases left between them. The CDR3 coding sequence is TGTGCCAGCAGCTCAATGTGGGGGGACCAAGAGACCCAGTACTTC. Amino acid sequence: CASSSMWGDQETQYF.

The chain recombines TRBV5-5 with TRBJ2-7; 7 bases align to TRBD2. Germline V gives CDR1 SGHKS, CDR2 YYEKEE (reference sequence). V lost 3 bases, J lost 0 bases, and 6 bases stayed unmatched. The CDR3 sequence is 15 residues long. CDR3 loop: CASSYAGGSSYEQYV. In DNA, the CDR3 is TGTGCCAGCAGCTACGCCGGGGGGAGCTCCTACGAGCAGTACGTC.

J is TRBJ2-3 and V is TRBV20-1; 12 bases map to TRBD2. This CDR3 has 18 residues. The ends lost 3 bases at V and 0 bases at J; junction bases unmatched: 10. CDR1 is DFQATT, CDR2 SNEGSKA, per germline (reference sequence). The CDR3 here is CSASSPGTSGSSTDTQYF. The CDR3 bases are TGCAGTGCTAGTTCTCCAGGGACTAGCGGGTCTAGCACAGATACGCAGTATTTT.

V and J are TRBV6-2 or TRBV6-3 and TRBJ2-3; 9 bases are shared with TRBD2. V was pared by 2 bases and J by 4 bases, with 4 bases of the junction left unmatched. CDR1 and CDR2 from the germline V gene are MNHEY and SVGEGT. This CDR3 region has 15 residues. The CDR3 here is CASSYGTSWADTQYF. In DNA, the CDR3 is TGTGCCAGCAGTTACGGGACTAGCTGGGCAGATACGCAGTATTTT.

This chain links TRBV6-1 with TRBJ1-4, with a tentative D call TRBD1 (5 bases). The CDR3 sequence is 16 residues long. Germline CDR1 is MNHNS and CDR2 is SASEGT. The germline V and J ends were trimmed by 3 bases and 0 bases, with 11 bases remaining between them. CDR3 loop: CASSETGASTNEKLFF. CDR3 DNA: TGTGCCAGCAGTGAGACCGGGGCCTCAACTAATGAAAAACTGTTTTTT.

This clone was counted a single time. The chain recombines TRBV6-6 with TRBJ2-1; the D is unclear. The V gene lost 6 bases and the J gene lost 8 bases, with 17 bases spanning the gap. The CDR3 has 14 amino acids. Germline lookup yields CDR1 MNHNY and CDR2 SVGAGI (reference sequence). Here the CDR3 reads CASSPTAAHDEQFF. Here the CDR3 DNA reads TGTGCCAGCAGCCCCACCGCGGCCCACGATGAGCAGTTCTTC.

This chain links TRBV19 with TRBJ1-2; D not resolved. The CDR3 contains 14 residues. The V gene's germline CDR1 is LNHDA and CDR2 SQIVND (reference sequence). Trimming pared 3 bases from V and 2 bases from J, leaving 10 bases between. The CDR3 nucleotides read TGTGCCAGTAGTATCTCGCCGGGGAACTATGGCTACACCTTC. Its protein product is CASSISPGNYGYTF.

The V call is TRBV19, the J call TRBJ1-1; D is unclear. V lost 8 bases to trimming and J lost 2 bases, with 12 bases between them. This CDR3 contains 13 residues. Germline values: CDR1 LNHDA, CDR2 SQIVND (reference sequence). CDR3 DNA: TGTGCCAGTTTTGGACGGGAAAACACTGAAGCTTTCTTT. It encodes CASFGRENTEAFF.

This clone was seen just once. As DNA, the CDR3 is TGCGCCAGCAGCTTGAAACAGGGACTGGGCACTGAAGCTTTCTTT. Residues: CASSLKQGLGTEAFF. The chain employs TRBV5-1 and TRBJ1-1, with TRBD1 as a possible D gene (6 bases). The CDR3 totals 15 residues. The V end lost 1 base, the J end lost 4 bases, and 14 bases lay between the germline ends. CDR1 and CDR2 (germline): SGHRS, YFSETQ.

CDR3 bases: TGTGCCAGCAGCGCCGACACCGCAACTAATGAAAAACTGTTTTTT. It yields the protein CASSADTATNEKLFF. The J gene is TRBJ1-4, the V gene TRBV9; no clear D gene. The germline V gene encodes CDR1 SGDLS and CDR2 YYNGEE. CDR3 length: 15 amino acids. Trimming took 3 bases from V and 0 from J, leaving 9 bases between them.

J is TRBJ1-6 and V is TRBV27; D is uncertain. The CDR3 runs 16 residues. V was shortened by 2 bases and J by 7 bases, with 15 bases between the two germline ends. Germline V CDR1 and CDR2: MNHEY, SMNVEV (reference sequence). CDR3 in DNA: TGTGCCAGCAGTTTACAAAGAATGGGTTTAAATTCACCCCTCCACTTT. It codes for CASSLQRMGLNSPLHF.